This record concerns one TCR beta chain sequence. This CDR3 has 14 amino acids. CDR1 and CDR2 from the germline V gene are LNHNV and YYDKDF (reference sequence). V gave up 5 bases and J gave up 8 bases, with 18 bases separating them. The data were obtained in a study of blood T cell repertoires in COVID-19. The overall study: Samples taken during acute and convalescent COVID-19 were collected in the United States, Italy and Spain. T cells, B-cell-depleted T cells, or PBMCs provided the cDNA or gDNA that served as material.

In the authors' methods: Estimation of nucleated cell counts was performed using reference gene primer amplification. Generated by immunoSEQ multiplex PCR, the TCRdb table keeps only in-frame clones and is missing some. The V and J calls and clone size are taken from that table; D and trimming were inferred from the DNA. Of 140,000 or so clones in the sample, 78% were seen once. The rearrangement uses TRBV15 and TRBJ1-1; D perhaps matches TRBD1 (5 bases). Source material: peripheral blood. The sequence was collected from a woman in her sixties or seventies with acute or convalescent COVID-19. The CDR3 bases are TGTGCCACCAGCTCACTGGGCATGGACATGGAAGCTTTCTTT. This translates into CATSSLGMDMEAFF.